A selection of T cell receptor beta chains follows, all from one sample in a study of blood T cell repertoires in COVID-19. Only in-frame clones appear in the TCRdb table, and some are missing; sequencing was by immunoSEQ multiplex PCR. The data show tens of thousands of clones, with about nine tenths seen just once and around 4.9% held by the top ten. Sequencing was performed on peripheral blood. These receptor sequences come from a human donor in a cohort sampled during active COVID-19. Each CDR3 is given with its conserved first and last residue. The D gene is left open where the match is weak. The size entry is marked missing in some rows and otherwise reads once, few, many or a size class.

J gene: TRBJ2-1
clone size: -
D gene: TRBD2
V gene: TRBV28
CDR3 DNA: TGTGCCAGCACGGAATCTAGCGGGAGCTCCTACAATGAGCAGTTCTTC
CDR3 protein: CASTESSGSSYNEQFF

J gene: TRBJ2-1
clone size: -
D gene: TRBD2
V gene: TRBV11-3
CDR3 DNA: TGTGCCAGCAGCAGGGGGACTAGCGGGAGGAGGGAGCAGTTCTTC
CDR3 protein: CASSRGTSGRREQFF

J gene: TRBJ2-5
clone size: -
D gene: TRBD2
V gene: TRBV6-5
CDR3 DNA: TGTGCCAGCACCCTAGCGGGCGGCGAGACCCAGTACTTC
CDR3 protein: CASTLAGGETQYF

J gene: TRBJ2-2
clone size: once
D gene: -
V gene: TRBV2
CDR3 DNA: TGTGCCAGCAGTGAAGTTGGGGGCGCCGGGGAGCTGTTTTTT
CDR3 protein: CASSEVGGAGELFF

J gene: TRBJ2-1
clone size: -
D gene: TRBD2
V gene: TRBV11-3
CDR3 DNA: TGTGCCAGCAGCCCCAGCGGGAGTATTACCAATGAGCAGTTCTTC
CDR3 protein: CASSPSGSITNEQFF

J gene: TRBJ1-1
clone size: once
D gene: TRBD1
V gene: TRBV7-9
CDR3 DNA: TGTGCCAGCAGGACCTCACAGGGGGAGGCCATTGAAGCTTTCTTT
CDR3 protein: CASRTSQGEAIEAFF

J gene: TRBJ2-1
clone size: -
D gene: -
V gene: TRBV30
CDR3 DNA: TGTGCCTGGAGTGTACGTGCAGGGGTAAATGAGCAGTTCTTC
CDR3 protein: CAWSVRAGVNEQFF

J gene: TRBJ2-1
clone size: few
D gene: TRBD2
V gene: TRBV3-1/TRBV3-2
CDR3 DNA: TGTGCCAGCAGCCCGACGCTAGCGGGGAATGAGCAGTTCTTC
CDR3 protein: CASSPTLAGNEQFF

J gene: TRBJ2-6
clone size: -
D gene: TRBD1
V gene: TRBV11-2
CDR3 DNA: TGTGCCAGCAGCCCCCAGACAGGGGCTGGGGCCAACGTCCTGACTTTC
CDR3 protein: CASSPQTGAGANVLTF

J gene: TRBJ2-7
clone size: -
D gene: -
V gene: TRBV6-2/TRBV6-3
CDR3 DNA: TGTGCCAGCAGTTCCAGGCTAGCCGAGCGAACCTACGAGCAGTACTTC
CDR3 protein: CASSSRLAERTYEQYF

J gene: TRBJ1-5
clone size: -
D gene: -
V gene: TRBV6-2/TRBV6-3
CDR3 DNA: TGTGCCAGCAGTCGCCCACAGGGACATCAGCCCCAGCATTTT
CDR3 protein: CASSRPQGHQPQHF

J gene: TRBJ2-1
clone size: -
D gene: TRBD2
V gene: TRBV27
CDR3 DNA: TGTGCCAGCAGCCGACTAGCGGGAGGGAGCTCCTACAATGAGCAGTTCTTC
CDR3 protein: CASSRLAGGSSYNEQFF

J gene: TRBJ2-1
clone size: once
D gene: -
V gene: TRBV10-1
CDR3 DNA: TGCGCCAGCAGTGAGGACCTCACAAGAGGGCAGTTCTTC
CDR3 protein: CASSEDLTRGQFF

J gene: TRBJ2-7
clone size: -
D gene: -
V gene: TRBV9
CDR3 DNA: TGTGCCAGCAGCCGGGACTTTAGCTCCTACGAGCAGTACTTC
CDR3 protein: CASSRDFSSYEQYF

J gene: TRBJ2-6
clone size: -
D gene: TRBD2
V gene: TRBV5-4
CDR3 DNA: TGTGCCAGCAGCCCTCGTGGGGGGGTCGGGGCCAACGTCCTGACTTTC
CDR3 protein: CASSPRGGVGANVLTF

J gene: TRBJ1-6
clone size: -
D gene: -
V gene: TRBV27
CDR3 DNA: TGTGCCAGCTCCGCAGGTAGAGGGTCACCCCTCCACTTT
CDR3 protein: CASSAGRGSPLHF

J gene: TRBJ1-3
clone size: -
D gene: TRBD1
V gene: TRBV27
CDR3 DNA: TGTGCCAGCAGCCTCCAGGGGGCTTCTGGAAACACCATATATTTT
CDR3 protein: CASSLQGASGNTIYF

J gene: TRBJ1-1
clone size: -
D gene: -
V gene: TRBV10-3
CDR3 DNA: TGTGCCATCAGTGAATTGGCGAACACTGAAGCTTTCTTT
CDR3 protein: CAISELANTEAFF

J gene: TRBJ2-1
clone size: -
D gene: TRBD2
V gene: TRBV19
CDR3 DNA: TGTGCCAGTAGTACCGCCGGGACTACCCCCCCTGAGCAGTTCTTC
CDR3 protein: CASSTAGTTPPEQFF

J gene: TRBJ2-3
clone size: -
D gene: -
V gene: TRBV20-1
CDR3 DNA: TGCAGTGCTAGTCGGAGCGGTGGGAGCGCAGATACGCAGTATTTT
CDR3 protein: CSASRSGGSADTQYF

J gene: TRBJ2-7
clone size: -
D gene: -
V gene: TRBV18
CDR3 DNA: TGTGCCAGCTCTCCCCCCGCCCCAGGGGACGGCTACGAGCAGTACTTC
CDR3 protein: CASSPPAPGDGYEQYF

J gene: TRBJ2-7
clone size: -
D gene: TRBD2
V gene: TRBV5-6
CDR3 DNA: TGTGCCAGCAGCCCCGGACTAGCTTCGTCGTACGAGCAGTACTTC
CDR3 protein: CASSPGLASSYEQYF

J gene: TRBJ2-1
clone size: -
D gene: TRBD2
V gene: TRBV28
CDR3 DNA: TGTGCCAGCAGTTTACCTAGCGGGAGAAGTGAGCAGTTCTTC
CDR3 protein: CASSLPSGRSEQFF

J gene: TRBJ2-2
clone size: -
D gene: TRBD1
V gene: TRBV24-1
CDR3 DNA: TGTGCCACCAGTGATCCGGGACAGGGAGGGACCGGGGAGCTGTTTTTT
CDR3 protein: CATSDPGQGGTGELFF

J gene: TRBJ2-6
clone size: -
D gene: -
V gene: TRBV28
CDR3 DNA: TGTGCCAGCAGTTTATCAGGGGTAGGGGCCAACGTCCTGACTTTC
CDR3 protein: CASSLSGVGANVLTF

J gene: TRBJ2-3
clone size: -
D gene: -
V gene: TRBV24-1
CDR3 DNA: TGTGCCACCAGTGATACGAGCGCTGGCACGCAGTATTTT
CDR3 protein: CATSDTSAGTQYF

J gene: TRBJ1-2
clone size: -
D gene: TRBD1
V gene: TRBV7-9
CDR3 DNA: TGTGCCAGCAGCTTAACAGGGGGCCCTGGCTATGGCTACACCTTC
CDR3 protein: CASSLTGGPGYGYTF

J gene: TRBJ2-3
clone size: -
D gene: -
V gene: TRBV5-1
CDR3 DNA: TGCGCCAGCAGCTTGGAGCGGGCCGGGGGAACAGATACGCAGTATTTT
CDR3 protein: CASSLERAGGTDTQYF

J gene: TRBJ2-5
clone size: -
D gene: TRBD2
V gene: TRBV2
CDR3 DNA: TGTGCCAGCAGTGACCGCCTAGCGGGAGGCCAAGAGACCCAGTACTTC
CDR3 protein: CASSDRLAGGQETQYF

J gene: TRBJ1-6
clone size: -
D gene: -
V gene: TRBV2
CDR3 DNA: TGTGCCACCAATAAAGAGGGGGTTTTTAATTCACCCCTCCACTTT
CDR3 protein: CATNKEGVFNSPLHF

J gene: TRBJ1-1
clone size: -
D gene: -
V gene: TRBV7-2
CDR3 DNA: TGTGCCAGCAGCCTCGAAGGGAGTAGAGGTGAAGCTTTCTTT
CDR3 protein: CASSLEGSRGEAFF

J gene: TRBJ2-1
clone size: once
D gene: TRBD2
V gene: TRBV18
CDR3 DNA: TGTGCCAGCTCACGGCTAGCTAGCGGGAGGAACTATGAGCAGTTCTTC
CDR3 protein: CASSRLASGRNYEQFF

J gene: TRBJ2-2
clone size: -
D gene: TRBD1
V gene: TRBV18
CDR3 DNA: TGTGCCAGCTCACCAACACAGGGGGCCGGGGAGCTGTTTTTT
CDR3 protein: CASSPTQGAGELFF

J gene: TRBJ2-5
clone size: -
D gene: TRBD2
V gene: TRBV7-9
CDR3 DNA: TGTGCCAGCAGCCAAATGGGGGGGTGGACCCAGTACTTC
CDR3 protein: CASSQMGGWTQYF

J gene: TRBJ1-1
clone size: -
D gene: -
V gene: TRBV27
CDR3 DNA: TGTGCCAGCAGTTTTTCCCACGGGGAACCGGACACTGAAGCTTTCTTT
CDR3 protein: CASSFSHGEPDTEAFF

J gene: TRBJ1-5
clone size: once
D gene: TRBD1
V gene: TRBV6-5
CDR3 DNA: TGTGCCAGCAGCAACAGGGGAAGCAATCAGCCCCAGCATTTT
CDR3 protein: CASSNRGSNQPQHF

J gene: TRBJ2-7
clone size: once
D gene: -
V gene: TRBV18
CDR3 DNA: TGTGCCAGCTCACCACAGGACAGTAGGAGGGAGCAGTACTTC
CDR3 protein: CASSPQDSRREQYF

J gene: TRBJ1-2
clone size: -
D gene: TRBD1
V gene: TRBV27
CDR3 DNA: TGTGCCAGCAGTCTCAGGGGGGCCTATGGCTACACCTTC
CDR3 protein: CASSLRGAYGYTF

J gene: TRBJ1-5
clone size: -
D gene: TRBD1
V gene: TRBV7-6
CDR3 DNA: TGTGCCAGCAGCAGGACAGGGTCCAATCAGCCCCAGCATTTT
CDR3 protein: CASSRTGSNQPQHF

J gene: TRBJ2-7
clone size: -
D gene: -
V gene: TRBV7-6
CDR3 DNA: TGTGCCAGCAGCATAACAACTAGTTCCGAGCAGTACTTC
CDR3 protein: CASSITTSSEQYF

J gene: TRBJ1-2
clone size: -
D gene: TRBD1
V gene: TRBV6-5
CDR3 DNA: TGTGCCAGCAGTTACTCAGGGACAGCTAACTATGGCTACACCTTC
CDR3 protein: CASSYSGTANYGYTF

J gene: TRBJ2-2
clone size: -
D gene: -
V gene: TRBV27
CDR3 DNA: TGTGCCAGCAGAAGGGAGTTGGACACCGGGGAGCTGTTTTTT
CDR3 protein: CASRRELDTGELFF

J gene: TRBJ1-3
clone size: -
D gene: TRBD1
V gene: TRBV18
CDR3 DNA: TGTGCCAGCTCACCAAAGCGGACAGGTTCCACCGCGGTGAACACCATATATTTT
CDR3 protein: CASSPKRTGSTAVNTIYF

J gene: TRBJ2-7
clone size: -
D gene: -
V gene: TRBV6-5
CDR3 DNA: TGTGCCAGCAGTTACTCTTTTAACTCCTACGAGCAGTACTTC
CDR3 protein: CASSYSFNSYEQYF